The clone carrying this TCR beta chain was counted only a few times. CDR1 is SSHAT and CDR2 is FNYEAQ in the germline V gene (reference sequence). The CDR3 length is 18 residues. J gave up 1 base and V 1 base, and 9 bases lay outside the gene matches. The data originate from a study of human T cells and chemical hapten exposure. TCRdb used MiXCR to reprocess the RACE reads, holding one entry per CDR3 protein. The sample lists 300,000 to 450,000 distinct CDR3 sequences, 4.8% occurring once. Time point indicated: patch test 1, 2 weeks after DPC sensitization. Stated treatment: therapeutic diphenylcyclopropenone sensitization with weekly scalp DPC.

V and J are TRBV7-7 and TRBJ2-2, with TRBD1 matching over 7 bases. The receptor was derived from a woman in her fifties or sixties with alopecia areata. Some clones in this sample may be carry-over from other donors' samples. Specimen: whole blood, collected in connection with sensitization to the hapten diphenylcyclopropenone (DPC). Here the CDR3 DNA reads TGTGCCAGCAGCTTAGTTTATGGCGGACAGGTGAACACCGGGGAGCTGTTTTTT. It codes for CASSLVYGGQVNTGELFF.